These T cell receptor beta chains were read from a single sample in a study of blood T cell repertoires in COVID-19. The method was immunoSEQ multiplex PCR; TCRdb's version includes in-frame clones alone and lacks a portion of them. The data show approximately 300,000 clones, with roughly 86% seen just once and roughly 1.6% held by the top ten. Sequences were obtained from peripheral blood. The receptors derive from a woman in her 50s with acute or convalescent COVID-19. CDR3s include the opening cysteine and the closing phenylalanine or tryptophan. The order of the fields is D gene, J gene, clone size, V gene, CDR3 protein, CDR3 DNA. A D gene is named only where the DNA matches it firmly. A row's size may be missing; if present it is once, few, many or a size class.

>TRBD1|TRBJ1-5|few|TRBV18
CASSPAREGAFNQPQHF
TGTGCCAGCTCACCGGCTCGGGAGGGGGCCTTCAATCAGCCCCAGCATTTT
>TRBD1|TRBJ1-5|-|TRBV30
CAWSSDRVQPQHF
TGTGCCTGGAGTTCTGACAGGGTTCAGCCCCAGCATTTT
>TRBD2|TRBJ2-7|-|TRBV6-5
CASSPDWGGYEQYF
TGTGCCAGCAGTCCCGACTGGGGGGGCTACGAGCAGTACTTC
>-|TRBJ2-6|few|TRBV18
CASSPTGRILRGANVLTF
TGTGCCAGCTCCCCGACAGGAAGGATTTTGAGGGGGGCCAACGTCCTGACTTTC
>-|TRBJ2-5|-|TRBV5-4
CASSGEGQGLDGTSRETQYF
TGTGCCAGCAGCGGGGAGGGACAGGGATTGGACGGGACTAGCCGGGAGACCCAGTACTTC
>TRBD2|TRBJ2-1|few|TRBV7-8
CASSFGTSRYNEQFF
TGTGCCAGCAGCTTCGGGACTAGCCGCTACAATGAGCAGTTCTTC
>TRBD2|TRBJ2-1|once|TRBV7-2
CASSLRVGLAGVSEQFF
TGTGCCAGCAGCTTACGGGTAGGGCTAGCGGGAGTTAGTGAGCAGTTCTTC
>TRBD2|TRBJ2-1|-|TRBV28
CASSLFASGNDNEQFF
TGTGCCAGCAGTTTATTTGCTAGCGGGAACGACAATGAGCAGTTCTTC
>TRBD2|TRBJ2-7|-|TRBV11-2
CASSLEPGSSGKYEQYF
TGTGCCAGCAGCTTAGAGCCCGGGAGTAGCGGGAAATACGAGCAGTACTTC
>TRBD1|TRBJ1-2|-|TRBV7-9
CASIQWTGHGYTF
TGTGCCAGCATCCAATGGACAGGGCACGGCTACACCTTC
>TRBD2|TRBJ2-7|once|TRBV11-2
CASSLARLAVYEQYF
TGTGCCAGCAGCTTAGCGAGACTAGCGGTTTACGAGCAGTACTTC
>-|TRBJ1-1|-|TRBV14
CASSHRREWTEAFF
TGTGCCAGCAGCCATCGAAGGGAGTGGACTGAAGCTTTCTTT
>TRBD2|TRBJ2-7|-|TRBV3-1/TRBV3-2
CASSQEGGRRAEQYF
TGTGCCAGCAGCCAAGAGGGCGGGAGGCGGGCCGAGCAGTACTTC
>-|TRBJ1-1|-|TRBV5-1
CASSLGRGGTEAFF
TGCGCCAGCAGCTTGGGCAGGGGTGGTACTGAAGCTTTCTTT
>TRBD1|TRBJ2-1|-|TRBV18
CASSPIGQGDYNEQFF
TGTGCCAGCTCACCTATCGGACAGGGGGATTACAATGAGCAGTTCTTC
>TRBD2|TRBJ2-4|-|TRBV5-1
CASSLDALAGVGVQYF
TGCGCCAGCAGCTTGGACGCGCTAGCGGGAGTTGGTGTTCAGTACTTC
>-|TRBJ1-5|once|TRBV28
CASSARGRAQPQHF
TGTGCCAGCAGTGCACGCGGCAGGGCTCAGCCCCAGCATTTT
>TRBD1|TRBJ1-1|-|TRBV6-6
CASSPTLFGTGATEAFF
TGTGCCAGCAGTCCAACCCTATTTGGGACAGGGGCCACTGAAGCTTTCTTT
>-|TRBJ2-1|-|TRBV27
CASSPRDYNEQFF
TGTGCCAGCAGTCCCCGGGACTACAATGAGCAGTTCTTC
>-|TRBJ2-7|-|TRBV7-9
CASSWAYGPSYEQYF
TGTGCCAGCAGCTGGGCGTACGGCCCTTCCTACGAGCAGTACTTC
>TRBD2|TRBJ2-1|-|TRBV9
CASSVSLADYNEQFF
TGTGCCAGCAGCGTCTCGCTAGCGGATTACAATGAGCAGTTCTTC
>TRBD2|TRBJ2-7|-|TRBV15
CATSRDSTSGREQYF
TGTGCCACCAGCAGGGATTCGACTAGCGGTCGCGAGCAGTACTTC
>-|TRBJ2-7|-|TRBV5-4
CASSFGTRNEQYF
TGTGCCAGCAGCTTTGGGACTCGGAACGAGCAGTACTTC
>TRBD1|TRBJ1-2|few|TRBV7-3
CASSLEGMGQYGGYTF
TGTGCCAGCAGCCTCGAAGGGATGGGACAGTACGGAGGCTACACCTTC
>TRBD1|TRBJ2-7|once|TRBV18
CASSRRDRGSYEQYF
TGTGCCAGCTCACGACGGGACAGGGGGTCCTACGAGCAGTACTTC
>-|TRBJ2-7|-|TRBV12-3/TRBV12-4
CASSILIYEQYF
TGTGCCAGCAGTATACTGATCTACGAGCAGTACTTC
>-|TRBJ2-3|once|TRBV15
CATSRDSGGTDTQYF
TGTGCCACCAGCAGAGATTCGGGGGGCACAGATACGCAGTATTTT
>-|TRBJ2-7|once|TRBV28
CASSSPSPGQLGPYEQYF
TGTGCCAGCAGTTCCCCATCGCCCGGCCAACTGGGCCCCTACGAGCAGTACTTC
>TRBD1|TRBJ2-2|once|TRBV12-5
CASRTGTGTGELFF
TGTGCTAGCCGGACAGGGACGGGAACCGGGGAGCTGTTTTTT
>-|TRBJ2-3|-|TRBV5-1
CASILAPQSTTDTQYF
TGCGCCAGCATCCTTGCCCCACAGTCTACCACAGATACGCAGTATTTT
>-|TRBJ1-4|-|TRBV7-2
CASSSPRGSEKLFF
TGTGCCAGCAGCTCCCCGCGGGGAAGTGAAAAACTGTTTTTT
>-|TRBJ1-1|-|TRBV14
CASSQDRWLYEAFF
TGTGCCAGCAGCCAAGATAGATGGTTATACGAAGCTTTCTTT
>-|TRBJ1-5|once|TRBV5-1
CASSLGQIQGIGQPQHF
TGCGCCAGCAGCTTGGGCCAGATACAGGGTATAGGTCAGCCCCAGCATTTT
>-|TRBJ2-2|-|TRBV11-3
CASSSDRNTGELFF
TGTGCCAGCAGCTCGGACAGAAACACCGGGGAGCTGTTTTTT
>-|TRBJ2-1|-|TRBV28
CASSQLRGGGNEQFF
TGTGCCAGCAGTCAACTACGAGGGGGGGGCAATGAGCAGTTCTTC
>-|TRBJ2-3|-|TRBV9
CASSVEDTQYF
TGTGCCAGCAGCGTGGAGGATACGCAGTATTTT
>TRBD2|TRBJ2-3|-|TRBV29-1
CSAGLAGGPGDTQYF
TGCAGCGCGGGACTAGCGGGAGGGCCGGGGGATACGCAGTATTTT
>TRBD2|TRBJ2-7|-|TRBV12-3/TRBV12-4
CASSPGTSHEQYF
TGTGCCAGCAGTCCTGGGACTAGCCACGAGCAGTACTTC
>TRBD1|TRBJ2-3|once|TRBV24-1
CATSDLRLDRGRTDTQYF
TGTGCCACCAGTGATTTGCGTCTGGACAGGGGGCGAACAGATACGCAGTATTTT
>TRBD1|TRBJ2-4|-|TRBV7-2
CASSLRQGETKNIQYF
TGTGCCAGCAGCCTCCGACAGGGGGAGACCAAAAACATTCAGTACTTC
>TRBD1|TRBJ1-2|-|TRBV7-3
CASGTGGLSGYTF
TGTGCCAGCGGGACAGGGGGCCTTTCCGGCTACACCTTC
>TRBD1|TRBJ1-2|-|TRBV7-9
CASSFGTGDGYGYTF
TGTGCCAGCAGCTTTGGGACAGGGGATGGCTATGGCTACACCTTC
>-|TRBJ2-3|-|TRBV7-2
CASSLAHRGIDTDTQYF
TGTGCCAGCAGCTTAGCCCATCGAGGGATAGACACAGATACGCAGTATTTT
>-|TRBJ2-7|-|TRBV28
CASRPTGQGLVEQYF
TGTGCCAGCAGACCAACCGGGCAGGGTCTAGTCGAGCAGTACTTC
>-|TRBJ2-2|-|TRBV5-1
CASSLTGSGTGELFF
TGCGCCAGCAGCTTGACAGGGTCCGGCACCGGGGAGCTGTTTTTT
>-|TRBJ2-7|few|TRBV7-2
CASSLAAVAAYEQYF
TGTGCCAGCAGCTTAGCCGCGGTCGCGGCCTACGAGCAGTACTTC